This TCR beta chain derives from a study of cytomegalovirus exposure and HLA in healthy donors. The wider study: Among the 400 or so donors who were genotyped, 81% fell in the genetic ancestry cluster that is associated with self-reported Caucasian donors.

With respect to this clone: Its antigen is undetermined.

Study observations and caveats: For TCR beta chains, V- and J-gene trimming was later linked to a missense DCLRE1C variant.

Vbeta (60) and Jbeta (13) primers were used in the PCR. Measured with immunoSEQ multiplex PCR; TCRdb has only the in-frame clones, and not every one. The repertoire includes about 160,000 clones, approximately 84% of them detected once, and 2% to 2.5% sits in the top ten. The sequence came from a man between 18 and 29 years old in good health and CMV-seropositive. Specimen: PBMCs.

CDR3 loop: CASSTGFAKTQYF. CDR3 nucleotide sequence: TGTGCCAGTTCAACAGGGTTTGCGAAGACCCAGTACTTC. This chain uses TRBV19 with TRBJ2-5; TRBD1 might be the D (6 bases). Trimming pared 8 bases from V and 6 bases from J, leaving 16 bases between. Germline lookup yields CDR1 LNHDA and CDR2 SQIVND (reference sequence). This CDR3 comprises 13 residues.